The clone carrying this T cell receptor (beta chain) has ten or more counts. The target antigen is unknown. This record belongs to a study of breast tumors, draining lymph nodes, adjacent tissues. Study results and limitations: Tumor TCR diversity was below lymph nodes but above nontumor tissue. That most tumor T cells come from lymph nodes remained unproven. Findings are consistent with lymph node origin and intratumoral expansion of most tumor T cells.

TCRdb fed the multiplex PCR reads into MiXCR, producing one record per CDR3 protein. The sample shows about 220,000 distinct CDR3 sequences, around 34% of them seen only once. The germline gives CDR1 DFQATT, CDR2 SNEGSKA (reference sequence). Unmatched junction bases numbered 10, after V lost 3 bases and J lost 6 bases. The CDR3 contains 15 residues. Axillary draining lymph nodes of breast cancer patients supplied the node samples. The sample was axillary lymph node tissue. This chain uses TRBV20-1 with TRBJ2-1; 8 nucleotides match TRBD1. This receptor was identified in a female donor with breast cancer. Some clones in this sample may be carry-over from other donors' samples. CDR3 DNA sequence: TGCAGTGCTAGCCATCCAGGGGGCTTAAGCAATGAGCAGTTCTTC. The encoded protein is CSASHPGGLSNEQFF.